This TCR beta chain was obtained from a study of Graves' ophthalmopathy and Graves' hyperthyroidism. Using RNA transcripts, the TCR beta CDR3 regions were amplified. Second-round multiplex PCR followed a first-round RT-PCR using HTBI primers. TCRdb used MiXCR to reprocess the multiplex PCR reads, holding one entry per CDR3 protein. The sample lists under 800,000 distinct CDR3 sequences, 22% occurring once. This CDR3 is 14 amino acids long. Trimming removed 6 bases from V and 2 bases from J, with 11 bases in between. Specimen: peripheral blood. This sequence originates from a young woman with stable Graves' hyperthyroidism. Some clones in this sample may be carry-over from other donors' samples. The chain joins TRBV12-3 or TRBV12-4 to TRBJ1-5; unclear D gene. The CDR3 spells CASSHGIGNQPQHF. Written as DNA, the CDR3 is TGTGCCAGCAGCCACGGGATAGGCAATCAGCCCCAGCATTTT.